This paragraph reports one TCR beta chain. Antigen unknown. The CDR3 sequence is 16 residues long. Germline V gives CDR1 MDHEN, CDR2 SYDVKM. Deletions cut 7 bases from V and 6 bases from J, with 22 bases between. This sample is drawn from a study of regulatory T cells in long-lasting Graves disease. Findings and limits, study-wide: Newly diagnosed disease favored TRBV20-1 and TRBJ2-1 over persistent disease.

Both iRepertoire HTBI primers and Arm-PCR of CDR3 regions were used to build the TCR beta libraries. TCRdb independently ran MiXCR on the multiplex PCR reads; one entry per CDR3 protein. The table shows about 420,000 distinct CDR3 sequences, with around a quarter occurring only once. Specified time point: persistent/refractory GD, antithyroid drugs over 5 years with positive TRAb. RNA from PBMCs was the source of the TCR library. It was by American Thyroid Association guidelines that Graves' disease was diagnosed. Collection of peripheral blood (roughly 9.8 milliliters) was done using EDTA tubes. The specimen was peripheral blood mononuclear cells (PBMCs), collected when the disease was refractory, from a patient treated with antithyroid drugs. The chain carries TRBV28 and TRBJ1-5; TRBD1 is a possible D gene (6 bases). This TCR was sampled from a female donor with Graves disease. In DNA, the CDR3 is TGTGCCAGCACCGTAGACAGGCGACCCTCCCCTCAGCCCCAGCATTTT. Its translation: CASTVDRRPSPQPQHF. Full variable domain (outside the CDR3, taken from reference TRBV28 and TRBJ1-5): DVKVTQSSRYLVKRTGEKVFLECVQDMDHENMFWYRQDPGLGLRLIYFSYDVKMKEKGDIPEGYSVSREKKERFSLILESASTNQTSMYLCASTVDRRPSPQPQHFGDGTRLSIL.